The T cell receptor beta chain under discussion was sequenced for a study of OX40 agonist ivuxolimab in advanced cancers. CDR3 size: 15 residues. Germline CDR1 reads MDHEN; CDR2 reads SYDVKM. The V gene end was trimmed by 3 bases and the J gene end by 4 bases; junction bases not matched to a gene: 8. Assay: immunoSEQ multiplex PCR; the TCRdb copy retains only in-frame clones and omits some. The sample shows 98,000 or so clones, roughly 90% of them seen only once. The V and J genes are TRBV28 and TRBJ1-2; 7 bases are a match to TRBD1. The clonotype originates from an adult with an advanced solid tumor such as melanoma, head and neck, liver or kidney cancer. The sample in question was CD4+ or CD8+ T cells sorted from blood, obtained in a trial of the OX40 agonist ivuxolimab. Here the CDR3 DNA reads TGTGCCAGCAGTTTTCCGGGAGGGGGCGGCTATGGCTACACCTTC. This translates into CASSFPGGGGYGYTF.